A single T cell receptor (beta chain) is shown here with its context. This sample is drawn from a study of blood T cell repertoires in COVID-19. The V gene's germline CDR1 is PRHDT and CDR2 FYEKMQ (reference sequence). V was shortened by 0 bases and J by 2 bases, with 10 bases between the two germline ends. The CDR3 spans 15 residues. Original handling: Using reference gene primer amplification, nucleated cell counts were estimated. Assay: immunoSEQ multiplex PCR; the TCRdb copy retains only in-frame clones and omits some. V and J calls and clone size are as listed in that table; D and trimming were resolved from the DNA. In the table there are fewer than 700,000 clones, around nine tenths of which are singletons.

The receptor comes from a woman between 50 and 59 years old with COVID-19, enrolled during active disease. Material: peripheral blood. The chain has TRBV13 and TRBJ1-2; possible D gene TRBD1, 6 bases. CDR3 region: CASSLGLGANYGYTF. DNA for the CDR3: TGTGCCAGCAGCTTAGGCCTGGGGGCGAACTATGGCTACACCTTC.